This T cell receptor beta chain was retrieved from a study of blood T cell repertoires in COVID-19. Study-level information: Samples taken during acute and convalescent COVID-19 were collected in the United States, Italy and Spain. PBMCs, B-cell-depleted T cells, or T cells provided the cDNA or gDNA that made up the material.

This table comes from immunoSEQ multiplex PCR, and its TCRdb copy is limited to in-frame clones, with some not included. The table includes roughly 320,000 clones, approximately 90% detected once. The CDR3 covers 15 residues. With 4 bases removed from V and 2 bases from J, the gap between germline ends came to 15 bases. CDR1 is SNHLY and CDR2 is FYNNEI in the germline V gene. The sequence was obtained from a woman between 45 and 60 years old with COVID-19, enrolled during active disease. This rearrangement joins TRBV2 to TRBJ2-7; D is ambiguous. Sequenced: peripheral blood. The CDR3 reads CASSGSSARTYEQYF. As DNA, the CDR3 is TGTGCCAGCAGTGGGTCATCCGCCAGAACCTACGAGCAGTACTTC.